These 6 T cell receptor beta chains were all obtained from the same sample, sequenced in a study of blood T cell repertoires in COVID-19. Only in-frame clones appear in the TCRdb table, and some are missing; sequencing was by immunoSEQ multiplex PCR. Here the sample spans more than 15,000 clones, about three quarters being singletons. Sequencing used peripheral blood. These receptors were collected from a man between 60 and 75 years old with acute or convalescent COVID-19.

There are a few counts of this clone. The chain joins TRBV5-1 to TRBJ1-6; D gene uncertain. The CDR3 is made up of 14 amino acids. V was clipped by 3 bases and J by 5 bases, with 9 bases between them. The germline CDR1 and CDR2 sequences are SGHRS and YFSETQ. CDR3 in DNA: TGCGCCAGCAGCTCCTGGGGAGATAATTCACCCCTCCACTTT. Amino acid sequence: CASSSWGDNSPLHF.

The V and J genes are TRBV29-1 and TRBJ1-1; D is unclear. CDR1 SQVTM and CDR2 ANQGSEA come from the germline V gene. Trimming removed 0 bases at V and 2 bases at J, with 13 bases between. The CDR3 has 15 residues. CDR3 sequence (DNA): TGCAGCGTTGAAGATTGGTCCCCGGTTAACACTGAAGCTTTCTTT. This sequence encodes CSVEDWSPVNTEAFF.

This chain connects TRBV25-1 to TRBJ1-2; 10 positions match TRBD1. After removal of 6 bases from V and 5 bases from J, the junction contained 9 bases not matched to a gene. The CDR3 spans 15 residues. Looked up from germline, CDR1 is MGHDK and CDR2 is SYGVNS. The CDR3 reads CASSPLTGGLYGYTF. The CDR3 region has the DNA TGTGCCAGCAGCCCCCTGACAGGGGGCCTTTATGGCTACACCTTC.

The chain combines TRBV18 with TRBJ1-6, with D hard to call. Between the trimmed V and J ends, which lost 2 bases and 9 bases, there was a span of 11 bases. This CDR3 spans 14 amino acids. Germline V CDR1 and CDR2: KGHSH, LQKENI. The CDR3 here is CASSPTRRSSPLHF. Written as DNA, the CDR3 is TGTGCCAGCTCACCAACAAGGAGGTCTTCACCCCTCCACTTT.

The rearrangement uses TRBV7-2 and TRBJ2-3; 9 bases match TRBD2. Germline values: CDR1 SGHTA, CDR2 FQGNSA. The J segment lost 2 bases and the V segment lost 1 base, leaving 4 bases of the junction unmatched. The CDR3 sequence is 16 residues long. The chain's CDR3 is CASSLGAGGVTDTQYF. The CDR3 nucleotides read TGTGCCAGCAGCTTAGGAGCGGGGGGCGTCACAGATACGCAGTATTTT.

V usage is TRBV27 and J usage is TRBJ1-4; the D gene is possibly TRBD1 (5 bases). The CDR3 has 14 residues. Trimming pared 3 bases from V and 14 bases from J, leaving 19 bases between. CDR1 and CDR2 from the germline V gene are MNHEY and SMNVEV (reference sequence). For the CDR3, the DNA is TGTGCCAGCAGTTTCTCCGGGACCCTCGCGGGGCTGTTTTTT. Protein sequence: CASSFSGTLAGLFF.